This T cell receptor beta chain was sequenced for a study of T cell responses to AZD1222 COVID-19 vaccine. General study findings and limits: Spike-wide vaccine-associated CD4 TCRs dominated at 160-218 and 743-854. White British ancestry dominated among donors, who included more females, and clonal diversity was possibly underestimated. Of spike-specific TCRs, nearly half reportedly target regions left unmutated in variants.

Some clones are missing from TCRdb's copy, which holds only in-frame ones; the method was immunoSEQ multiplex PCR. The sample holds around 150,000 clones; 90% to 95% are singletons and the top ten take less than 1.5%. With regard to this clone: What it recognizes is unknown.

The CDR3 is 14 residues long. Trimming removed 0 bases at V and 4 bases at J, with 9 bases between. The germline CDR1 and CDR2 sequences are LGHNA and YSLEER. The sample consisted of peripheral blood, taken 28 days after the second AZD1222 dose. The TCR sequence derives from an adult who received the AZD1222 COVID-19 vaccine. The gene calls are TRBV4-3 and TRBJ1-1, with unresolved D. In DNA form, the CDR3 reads TGCGCCAGCAGCCAAGATCCCACGGGCACTGAAGCTTTCTTT. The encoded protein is CASSQDPTGTEAFF.